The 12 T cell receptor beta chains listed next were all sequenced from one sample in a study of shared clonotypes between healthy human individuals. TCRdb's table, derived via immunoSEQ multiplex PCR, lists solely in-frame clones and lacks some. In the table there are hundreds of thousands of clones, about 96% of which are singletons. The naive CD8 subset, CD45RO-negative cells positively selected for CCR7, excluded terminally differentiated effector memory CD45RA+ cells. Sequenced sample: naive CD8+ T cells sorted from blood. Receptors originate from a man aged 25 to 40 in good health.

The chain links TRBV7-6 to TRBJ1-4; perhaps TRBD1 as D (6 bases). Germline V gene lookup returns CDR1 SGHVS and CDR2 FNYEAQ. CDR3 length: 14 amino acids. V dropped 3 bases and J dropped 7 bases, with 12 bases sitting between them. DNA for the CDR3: TGTGCCAGCAGCTTTAAAGACAGGTCTGAAAAACTGTTTTTT. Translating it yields CASSFKDRSEKLFF. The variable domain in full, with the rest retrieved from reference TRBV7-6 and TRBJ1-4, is GAGVSQSPRYKVTKRGQDVALRCDPISGHVSLYWYRQALGQGPEFLTYFNYEAQQDKSGLPNDRFSAERPEGSISTLTIQRTEQRDSAMYRCASSFKDRSEKLFFGSGTQLSVL.

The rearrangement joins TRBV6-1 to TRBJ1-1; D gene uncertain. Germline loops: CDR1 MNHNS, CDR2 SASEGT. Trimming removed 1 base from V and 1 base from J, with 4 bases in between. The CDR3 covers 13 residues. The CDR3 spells CASSEGTNTEAFF. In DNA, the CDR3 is TGTGCCAGCAGTGAAGGAACGAACACTGAAGCTTTCTTT.

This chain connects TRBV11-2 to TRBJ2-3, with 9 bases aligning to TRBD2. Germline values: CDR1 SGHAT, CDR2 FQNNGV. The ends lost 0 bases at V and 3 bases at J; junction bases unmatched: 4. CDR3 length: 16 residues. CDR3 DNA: TGTGCCAGCAGCTTAGATCTAGCGGGATTTACAGATACGCAGTATTTT. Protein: CASSLDLAGFTDTQYF. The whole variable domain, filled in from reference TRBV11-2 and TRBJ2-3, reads EAGVAQSPRYKIIEKRQSVAFWCNPISGHATLYWYQQILGQGPKLLIQFQNNGVVDDSQLPKDRFSAERLKGVDSTLKIQPAKLEDSAVYLCASSLDLAGFTDTQYFGPGTRLTVL.

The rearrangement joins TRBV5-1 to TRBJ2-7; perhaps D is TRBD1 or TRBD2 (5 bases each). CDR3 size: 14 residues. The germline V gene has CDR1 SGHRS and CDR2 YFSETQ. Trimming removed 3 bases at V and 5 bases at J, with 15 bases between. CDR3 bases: TGCGCCAGCAGCTCCCCCGGGACGGAAGACGAGCAGTACTTC. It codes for CASSSPGTEDEQYF. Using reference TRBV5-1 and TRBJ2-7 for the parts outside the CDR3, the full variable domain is KAGVTQTPRYLIKTRGQQVTLSCSPISGHRSVSWYQQTPGQGLQFLFEYFSETQRNKGNFPGRFSGRQFSNSRSEMNVSTLELGDSALYLCASSSPGTEDEQYFGPGTRLTVT.

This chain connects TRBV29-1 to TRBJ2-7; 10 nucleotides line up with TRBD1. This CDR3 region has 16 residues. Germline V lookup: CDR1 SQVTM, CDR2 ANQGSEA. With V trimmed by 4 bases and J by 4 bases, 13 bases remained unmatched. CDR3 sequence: CSVADLDRGIDYEQYF. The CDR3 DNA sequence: TGCAGCGTTGCGGACTTGGACAGGGGGATAGATTACGAGCAGTACTTC.

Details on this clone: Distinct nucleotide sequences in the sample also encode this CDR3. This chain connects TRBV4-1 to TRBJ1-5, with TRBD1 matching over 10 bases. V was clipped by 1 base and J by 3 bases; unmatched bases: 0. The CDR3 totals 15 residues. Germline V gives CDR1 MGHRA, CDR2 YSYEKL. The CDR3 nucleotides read TGCGCCAGCAGCCAAGGACAGGGGGCCAATCAGCCCCAGCATTTT. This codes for CASSQGQGANQPQHF.

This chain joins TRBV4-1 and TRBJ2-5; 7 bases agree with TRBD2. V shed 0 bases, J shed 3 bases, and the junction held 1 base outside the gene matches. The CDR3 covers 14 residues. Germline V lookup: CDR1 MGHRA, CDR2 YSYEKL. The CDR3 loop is CASSQDLAEETQYF. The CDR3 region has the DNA TGCGCCAGCAGCCAAGACCTAGCGGAAGAGACCCAGTACTTC.

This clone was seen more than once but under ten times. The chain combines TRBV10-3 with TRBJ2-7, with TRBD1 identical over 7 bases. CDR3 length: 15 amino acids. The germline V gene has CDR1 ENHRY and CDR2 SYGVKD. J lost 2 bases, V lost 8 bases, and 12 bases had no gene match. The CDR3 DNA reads TGTGCCATCGGGGGTCCCGGGACAGCGCCCTACGAGCAGTACTTC. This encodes CAIGGPGTAPYEQYF.

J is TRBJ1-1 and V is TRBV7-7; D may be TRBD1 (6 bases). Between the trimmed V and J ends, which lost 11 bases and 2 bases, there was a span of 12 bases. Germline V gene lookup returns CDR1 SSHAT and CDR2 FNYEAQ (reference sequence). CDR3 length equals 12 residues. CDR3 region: CAVQGENTEAFF. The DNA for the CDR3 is TGTGCCGTACAGGGAGAAAACACTGAAGCTTTCTTT. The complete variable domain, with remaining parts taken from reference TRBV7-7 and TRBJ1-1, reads GAGVSQSPRYKVTKRGQDVTLRCDPISSHATLYWYQQALGQGPEFLTYFNYEAQPDKSGLPSDRFSAERPEGSISTLTIQRTEQRDSAMYRCAVQGENTEAFFGQGTRLTVV.

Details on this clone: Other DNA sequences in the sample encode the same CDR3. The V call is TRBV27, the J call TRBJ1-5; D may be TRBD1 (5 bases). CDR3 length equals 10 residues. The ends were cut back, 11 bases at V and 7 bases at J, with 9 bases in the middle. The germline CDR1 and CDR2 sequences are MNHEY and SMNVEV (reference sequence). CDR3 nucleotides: TGTGCCGCGGGGGGGCAGCCCCAGCATTTT. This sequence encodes CAAGGQPQHF.

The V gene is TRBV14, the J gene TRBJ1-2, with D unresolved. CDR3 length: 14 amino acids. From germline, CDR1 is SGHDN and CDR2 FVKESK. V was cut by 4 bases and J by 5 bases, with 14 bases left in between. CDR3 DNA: TGTGCCAGCAGCCCTTTTTCAGGAACGTATGGCTACACCTTC. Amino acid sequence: CASSPFSGTYGYTF.

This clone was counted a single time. CDR3 in amino acids: CASSRDRPNEKLFF. The CDR3 DNA sequence: TGTGCCAGCAGCCGGGACAGGCCGAATGAAAAACTGTTTTTT. V gene TRBV7-9 combines with J gene TRBJ1-4; 8 nucleotides align to TRBD1. The CDR3 is made up of 14 amino acids. V lost 5 bases to trimming and J lost 5 bases; unmatched junction nucleotides: 4. Germline CDR1 SEHNR, CDR2 FQNEAQ (reference sequence).